This TCR beta chain is from a study of T cell responses to AZD1222 COVID-19 vaccine. Study-level results: Regions 160-218 and 743-854 dominated among vaccine-associated CD4 TCRs spanning spike. White British people made up most donors, females outnumbered males, and clonal diversity was possibly underestimated. Breadth and depth of Spike-specific TCRs rose after two AZD1222 doses. Reportedly, nearly half of unique spike TCRs recognized epitopes outside B.1.351/B.1.1.7 mutations.

This clone came up once. Its antigen is unidentified. V was clipped by 6 bases and J by 3 bases, with 12 bases between them. Per the germline V gene, CDR1 is MNHEY and CDR2 is SMNVEV (reference sequence). The CDR3 contains 13 residues. The assay was immunoSEQ multiplex PCR, and TCRdb's table has in-frame clones only and misses some. The top ten clones hold roughly 1.6% of a sample with under 200,000 clones, approximately 90% of them seen once. The receptor's source is an adult in good health. The chain joins TRBV27 to TRBJ2-7; D might be TRBD1 (6 bases). The material sequenced was peripheral blood, taken on day 0 of AZD1222 vaccination. CDR3 sequence (DNA): TGTGCCAGCAGACCGGGACACCTCTACGAGCAGTACTTC. This gives the protein CASRPGHLYEQYF.